The rows below give T cell receptor beta chains drawn from one sample of a study of control samples from healthy donors and cancer patients. Generated by immunoSEQ multiplex PCR, the TCRdb table keeps only in-frame clones and is missing some. The data hold 150,000 to 200,000 clones, with roughly 92% observed a single time. Sequenced material: blood. The source is a woman under 30 in good health. CDR3s include the opening cysteine and the closing phenylalanine or tryptophan. D genes are given only for firm matches. Size tells how often a clone was seen (once, few, many) or the class of an expanded clone, and some rows leave it out.

d_call	v_call	clone_size	j_call	cdr3_nt	cdr3_aa
-	TRBV28	-	TRBJ1-6	TGTGCCAGCAGTACCCAGGGTCGTGGGCGTAATTCACCCCTCCACTTT	CASSTQGRGRNSPLHF
-	TRBV5-1	-	TRBJ1-1	TGCGCCAGCACCCAGGGAGGGGGATACACTGAAGCTTTCTTT	CASTQGGGYTEAFF
-	TRBV11-3	-	TRBJ1-2	TGTGCCAGCAGGACAGGCGTTGAGGGCTACACCTTC	CASRTGVEGYTF
-	TRBV20-1	-	TRBJ1-1	TGCAGTGCTAGTCCCCAGAACACTGAAGCTTTCTTT	CSASPQNTEAFF
-	TRBV7-2	few	TRBJ1-5	TGTGCCAGCAGCCCGGACGGATCCCATCAGCCCCAGCATTTT	CASSPDGSHQPQHF
TRBD1	TRBV7-2	-	TRBJ1-2	TGTGCCAGCAGCTTGGGGACAGAATTGAATGGCTACACCTTC	CASSLGTELNGYTF
TRBD2	TRBV5-1	-	TRBJ2-1	TGCGCCAGCAGCCCTCCTAGCGGGAGGGCCTACGAGCAGTTCTTC	CASSPPSGRAYEQFF
-	TRBV2	-	TRBJ2-7	TGTGCCAGCAGTATTACCCGTCCCCGGGCGGGATACGAGCAGTACTTC	CASSITRPRAGYEQYF
-	TRBV9	-	TRBJ2-3	TGTGCCAGCAGCGTAGGAGTACAGGGTTCAAGGGATACGCAGTATTTT	CASSVGVQGSRDTQYF
-	TRBV12-3/TRBV12-4	-	TRBJ1-2	TGTGCCAGCAGAGCCGACAGCTATGGCTACACCTTC	CASRADSYGYTF
-	TRBV11-2	-	TRBJ1-2	TGTGCCAGCAGCTTACGAACAGGAGTTAACTATGGCTACACCTTC	CASSLRTGVNYGYTF
-	TRBV7-2	-	TRBJ2-2	TGTGCCAGCAGCCCAAGCCCGTCTGAGCTGTCCGGGGAGCTGTTTTTT	CASSPSPSELSGELFF
-	TRBV2	once	TRBJ1-5	TGTGCCAGCAGTGTGGAGCAGTTAGGAAATCAGCCCCAGCATTTT	CASSVEQLGNQPQHF
-	TRBV19	-	TRBJ1-2	TGTGCCAGTAGCGAGCTTCAGGGCCTTCGCGGCTACACCTTC	CASSELQGLRGYTF
-	TRBV3-1/TRBV3-2	-	TRBJ2-1	TGTGCCAGCAGCCCGGGGAAGGGACCCTACAATGAGCAGTTCTTC	CASSPGKGPYNEQFF
TRBD1	TRBV11-3	-	TRBJ1-1	TGTGCCAGCAGCCCCGAGACAGGGGTCAACACTGAAGCTTTCTTT	CASSPETGVNTEAFF
-	TRBV11-2	-	TRBJ2-5	TGTGCCAGCAGCCCCCGAGGGACTTCTTCTGGGACCCAGTACTTC	CASSPRGTSSGTQYF
-	TRBV5-6	-	TRBJ2-7	TGTGCCAGCAGGGTTACCGGGACCCATAGTGGAGTTCAGTACTTC	CASRVTGTHSGVQYF
TRBD1	TRBV12-3/TRBV12-4	-	TRBJ1-2	TGTGCCAGCAGTATACAGGGGCTAAATGGCTACACCTTC	CASSIQGLNGYTF
-	TRBV28	-	TRBJ1-5	TGTGCCAGCAGCCCGGACCTCAGGGGCAATCAGCCCCAGCATTTT	CASSPDLRGNQPQHF
TRBD2	TRBV6-2/TRBV6-3	-	TRBJ2-1	TGTGCCAGCAGTGCCCTAGCGGGAGGGGTCTACAATGAGCAGTTCTTC	CASSALAGGVYNEQFF
TRBD1	TRBV6-1	-	TRBJ1-5	TGTGCCAGCAGTGAAGGAGTAGGGGGCTACCAGCCCCAGCATTTT	CASSEGVGGYQPQHF
-	TRBV7-2	-	TRBJ2-1	TGTGCCAGCAGGGCCACAGGGTTCGGGAAGTTCTTC	CASRATGFGKFF
-	TRBV6-2/TRBV6-3	-	TRBJ2-2	TGTGCCAGCAGTTATTATCGGGGAGGGGGACCCTCGAACACCGGGGAGCTGTTTTTT	CASSYYRGGGPSNTGELFF
TRBD1	TRBV4-1	few	TRBJ2-7	TGCGCCAGCAGCCAGAGCACAGGGGTTAGCTCCTACGAGCAGTACTTC	CASSQSTGVSSYEQYF
TRBD1	TRBV6-2/TRBV6-3	-	TRBJ2-7	TGTGCCAGCAGTCCCAACTTCGGACAGGGGGGAGCCTACGAGCAGTACTTC	CASSPNFGQGGAYEQYF
-	TRBV27	-	TRBJ2-3	TGTGTTTCCGGGGGGAGGGGACATAGCACAGATACGCAGTATTTT	CVSGGRGHSTDTQYF
-	TRBV20-1	-	TRBJ1-1	TGCAGTACGAGAAAGGGGACTGAAGCTTTCTTT	CSTRKGTEAFF
-	TRBV2	-	TRBJ1-2	TGTGCCAGCACTTGGGATTATGGCTACACCTTC	CASTWDYGYTF
-	TRBV19	-	TRBJ1-3	TGTGCCAGTAGTATGAGTTGGGGGTTGGGCAGTGTCCTCTCTGGAAACACCATATATTTT	CASSMSWGLGSVLSGNTIYF
-	TRBV11-2	-	TRBJ2-7	TGTGCCACACAGCCGATCTACGAGCAGTACTTC	CATQPIYEQYF
TRBD2	TRBV6-5	-	TRBJ2-7	TGTGCCAGCAGTTACGGGTTAGCGGGGGGAGACGCCGAGCAGTACTTC	CASSYGLAGGDAEQYF
-	TRBV28	-	TRBJ1-5	TGTGCCAGCAGCACTCGAGGCTCAGGACCCAATCAGCCCCAGCATTTT	CASSTRGSGPNQPQHF
TRBD1	TRBV27	-	TRBJ2-7	TGTGCCAGCAGTTCTTTGGTGGGGACAGGGCCTCACGAGCAGTACTTC	CASSSLVGTGPHEQYF
TRBD1	TRBV5-1	-	TRBJ1-4	TGCGCCAGCAGCAAAGGACAGGGCTATGCTAATGAAAAACTGTTTTTT	CASSKGQGYANEKLFF
-	TRBV4-2	-	TRBJ1-1	TGTGCCAGCAGCCAAGACGGGACCAACACTGAAGCTTTCTTT	CASSQDGTNTEAFF
TRBD1	TRBV5-8	once	TRBJ2-5	TGTGCCAGCAGCGTCTGGACAGGCCGAGGGGAGACCCAGTACTTC	CASSVWTGRGETQYF
-	TRBV12-3/TRBV12-4	-	TRBJ1-2	TGTGCCAGCAGTTTTGGTCTCTTGGAAAGCTACACCTTC	CASSFGLLESYTF
-	TRBV18	-	TRBJ2-2	TGTGCCAGCTCACCAGGCGGGGCGAACACCGGGGAGCTGTTTTTT	CASSPGGANTGELFF
TRBD1	TRBV6-2/TRBV6-3	-	TRBJ2-2	TGTGCCAGCAGTTATAGACAGGGGGGACCCACCACCGGGGAGCTGTTTTTT	CASSYRQGGPTTGELFF
-	TRBV15	-	TRBJ2-1	TGTGCCACCAGCAGAGTACCAGAGGGTGAGCAGTTCTTC	CATSRVPEGEQFF
TRBD1	TRBV5-1	-	TRBJ2-1	TGCGCCAGCAGCGAAAATACCGGGACAGGGGGGGAAGAGCAGTTCTTC	CASSENTGTGGEEQFF
TRBD1	TRBV6-7	-	TRBJ1-2	TGTGCCCCCTCGCCCCGGGACAGGATTTATGGCTACACCTTC	CAPSPRDRIYGYTF
-	TRBV7-7	-	TRBJ1-6	TGTGCTAGCCCCTTTAATTCACCCCTCCACTTT	CASPFNSPLHF
-	TRBV27	-	TRBJ1-4	TGTGCCAGCAGCCAAAATATCAATGAAAAACTGTTTTTT	CASSQNINEKLFF
-	TRBV4-1	-	TRBJ1-3	TGCGCCAGCAGCCAAGACCAGAAAAACACCATATATTTT	CASSQDQKNTIYF
-	TRBV7-2	-	TRBJ1-2	TGTGCCAGCAGCTTGGGATTGGGGGGAGGCTATGGCTACACCTTC	CASSLGLGGGYGYTF
-	TRBV5-1	-	TRBJ1-1	TGCGCCAGCAGCTTGGAGGGGGGCCCAGAAGCTTTCTTT	CASSLEGGPEAFF
-	TRBV7-8	-	TRBJ1-2	TGTGCCAGCAGCTCCGTGACAGGAAGCCCCTATGGCTACACCTTC	CASSSVTGSPYGYTF
-	TRBV5-6	-	TRBJ2-7	TGTGCCAGCAGCCCCAGGGGCTCCCAGCACCACGAGCAGTACTTC	CASSPRGSQHHEQYF
-	TRBV27	-	TRBJ1-2	TGTGCCAGCAGTCCCCAACTAGACCGCTATGGCTACACCTTC	CASSPQLDRYGYTF
TRBD1	TRBV3-1/TRBV3-2	-	TRBJ1-1	TGTGCCAGCAGCCAATCCCGGACAGGGAACACTGAAGCTTTCTTT	CASSQSRTGNTEAFF
-	TRBV20-1	-	TRBJ1-5	TGCAGTGCTAGTAGAACAGGGAATCAGCCCCAGCATTTT	CSASRTGNQPQHF
-	TRBV6-2/TRBV6-3	-	TRBJ1-1	TGTGCCAGCAGTTACAGGACATCGAACACTGAAGCTTTCTTT	CASSYRTSNTEAFF
TRBD2	TRBV5-6	-	TRBJ2-1	TGTGCCAGCAGCTGGTACCGGGGGGGCCAGTACAATGAGCAGTTCTTC	CASSWYRGGQYNEQFF